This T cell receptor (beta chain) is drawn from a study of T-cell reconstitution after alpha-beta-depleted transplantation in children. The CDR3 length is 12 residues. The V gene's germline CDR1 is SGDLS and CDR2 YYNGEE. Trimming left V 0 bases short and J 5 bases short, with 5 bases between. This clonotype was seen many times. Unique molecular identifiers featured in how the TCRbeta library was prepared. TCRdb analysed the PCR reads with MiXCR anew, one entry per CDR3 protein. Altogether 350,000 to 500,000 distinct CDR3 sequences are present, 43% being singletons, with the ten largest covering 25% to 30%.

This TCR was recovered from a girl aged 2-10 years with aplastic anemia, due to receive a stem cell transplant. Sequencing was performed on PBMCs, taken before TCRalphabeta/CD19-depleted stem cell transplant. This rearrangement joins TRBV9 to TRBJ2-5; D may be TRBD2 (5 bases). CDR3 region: CASSVAGETQYF. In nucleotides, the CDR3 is TGTGCCAGCAGCGTAGCGGGGGAGACCCAGTACTTC.